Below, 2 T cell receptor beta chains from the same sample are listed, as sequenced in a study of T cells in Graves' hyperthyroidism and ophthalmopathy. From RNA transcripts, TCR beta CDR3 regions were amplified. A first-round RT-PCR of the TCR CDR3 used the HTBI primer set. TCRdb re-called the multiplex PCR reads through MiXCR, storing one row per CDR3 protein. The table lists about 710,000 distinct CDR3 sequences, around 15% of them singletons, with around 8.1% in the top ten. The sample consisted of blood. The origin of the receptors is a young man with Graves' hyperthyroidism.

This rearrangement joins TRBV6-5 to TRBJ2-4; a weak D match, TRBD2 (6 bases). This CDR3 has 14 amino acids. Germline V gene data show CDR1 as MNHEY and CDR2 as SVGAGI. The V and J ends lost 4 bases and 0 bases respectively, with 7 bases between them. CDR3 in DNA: TGTGCCAGCAGTTCTAGCGCAGCCAAAAACATTCAGTACTTC. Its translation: CASSSSAAKNIQYF.

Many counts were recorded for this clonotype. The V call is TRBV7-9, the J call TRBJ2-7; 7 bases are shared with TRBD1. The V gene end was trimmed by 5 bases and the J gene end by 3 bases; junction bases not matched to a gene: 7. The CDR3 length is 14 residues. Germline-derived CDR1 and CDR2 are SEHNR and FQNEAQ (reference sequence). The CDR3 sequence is CASSRSGTDYEQYF. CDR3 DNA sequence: TGTGCCAGCAGCCGATCCGGGACAGACTACGAGCAGTACTTC.